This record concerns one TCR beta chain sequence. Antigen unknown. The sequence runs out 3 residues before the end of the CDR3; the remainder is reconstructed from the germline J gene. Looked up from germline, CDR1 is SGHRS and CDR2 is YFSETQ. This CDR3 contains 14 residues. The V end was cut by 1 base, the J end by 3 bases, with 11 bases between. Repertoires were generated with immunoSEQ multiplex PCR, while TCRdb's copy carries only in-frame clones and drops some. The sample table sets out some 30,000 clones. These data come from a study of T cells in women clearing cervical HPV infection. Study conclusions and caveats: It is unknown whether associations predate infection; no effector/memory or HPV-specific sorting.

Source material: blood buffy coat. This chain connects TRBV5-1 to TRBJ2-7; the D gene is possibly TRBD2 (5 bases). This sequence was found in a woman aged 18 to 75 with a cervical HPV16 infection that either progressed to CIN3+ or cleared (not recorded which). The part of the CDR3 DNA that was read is TGCGCCAGCAGCTTGTCGGGGAGTAACTACGAG. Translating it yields CASSLSGSNYE. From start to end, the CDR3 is CASSLSGSNYEQYF.